The clone carrying this T cell receptor (beta chain) came up a few times. Its antigen is not identified. This sample was included in a study of T cell repertoires in cytomegalovirus infection. Across the study: HLA-B-restricted CMV epitopes that are well studied, plus recently identified HLA-C-restricted ones, were used by the study. The public TCR beta signatures pointed to both CMV infection and matching HLA type. Study-wide findings and caveats: Using cumulative public TCR beta family frequency, the authors identified those who carried CMV together with the relevant HLA. The ex vivo response was dominated by HLA-C-restricted CMV-specific TCR beta clonotypes.

TCRdb recomputed calls from the reads with MiXCR, one row per CDR3 protein. The sample has some 800,000 distinct CDR3 sequences, 25% to 30% seen once. The CDR3 consists of 13 residues. CDR1 and CDR2 (germline): SGHDT, YYEEEE. Deletions cut 4 bases from V and 3 bases from J, with 11 bases between. The receptor's source is a human donor in good health (CMV status not recorded). Some clones in this sample may be carry-over from other donors' samples. The rearrangement uses TRBV5-6 and TRBJ2-7, with D maybe TRBD2 (6 bases). The specimen was cultured CD8+ T cells from PBMCs, collected from culture after CMV antigen stimulation. This CDR3 reads CASSPWGDYEQYF. The CDR3 nucleotides are TGTGCCAGCAGCCCCTGGGGGGACTACGAGCAGTACTTC.